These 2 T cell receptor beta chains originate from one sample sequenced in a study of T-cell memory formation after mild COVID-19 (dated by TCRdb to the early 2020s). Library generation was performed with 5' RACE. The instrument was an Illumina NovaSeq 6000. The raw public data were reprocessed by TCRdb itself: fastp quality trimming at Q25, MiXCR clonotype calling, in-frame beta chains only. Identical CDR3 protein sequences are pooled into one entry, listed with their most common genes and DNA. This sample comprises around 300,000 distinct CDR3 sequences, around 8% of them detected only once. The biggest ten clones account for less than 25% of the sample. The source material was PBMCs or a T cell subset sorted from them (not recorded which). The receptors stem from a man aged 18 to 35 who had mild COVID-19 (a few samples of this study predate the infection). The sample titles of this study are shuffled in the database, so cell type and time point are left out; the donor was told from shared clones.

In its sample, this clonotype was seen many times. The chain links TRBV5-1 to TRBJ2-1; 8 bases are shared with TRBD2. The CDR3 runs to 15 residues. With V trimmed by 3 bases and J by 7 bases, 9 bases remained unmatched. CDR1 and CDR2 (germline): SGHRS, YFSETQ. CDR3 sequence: CASSYERGPNNEQFF. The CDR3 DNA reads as TGCGCCAGCAGCTACGAGCGGGGGCCCAATAATGAGCAGTTCTTC.

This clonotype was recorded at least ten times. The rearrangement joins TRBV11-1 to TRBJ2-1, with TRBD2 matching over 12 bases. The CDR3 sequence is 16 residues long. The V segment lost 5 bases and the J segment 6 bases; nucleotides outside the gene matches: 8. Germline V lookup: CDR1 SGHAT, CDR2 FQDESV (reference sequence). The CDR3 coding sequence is TGTGCCAGCAGCGTATCTCTAGCGGGGGGGCCCAATGAGCAGTTCTTC. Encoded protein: CASSVSLAGGPNEQFF.